These 10 T cell receptor beta chains share one sample of origin, sequenced in a study of CXCR3-negative and CXCR3-positive naive CD8 T cells. The method, 5' RACE with UMI labels, was used to prepare the TRB cDNA libraries. TCRdb reprocessed the 5' RACE reads; each CDR3 protein has one entry and no DNA is given. In total, the table holds about 56,000 distinct CDR3 sequences. Sequenced input: memory CD8+ T cells from blood. These TCRs come from a human donor in good health. Some clones in this sample may be carry-over from other donors' samples.

This chain links TRBV20-1 with TRBJ1-1; TCRdb's D call of TRBD1 is untestable without DNA. Germline-derived CDR1 and CDR2 are DFQATT and SNEGSKA (reference sequence). The CDR3 totals 15 residues. The CDR3 is CSARVPGQGYTEAFF.

V gene TRBV20-1 combines with J gene TRBJ2-7; no DNA is available, so the TRBD1 call from TCRdb remains unchecked. Per germline, CDR1 DFQATT and CDR2 SNEGSKA (reference sequence). This CDR3 is built from 14 residues. The chain's CDR3 is CSATLGGDFGEQYF.

This chain joins TRBV5-6 and TRBJ2-1; lacking DNA, the TRBD1 call made by TCRdb goes unchecked. The CDR3 is 12 amino acids. Germline V lookup: CDR1 SGHDT, CDR2 YYEEEE. CDR3: CASRMQGAEQFF.

This chain uses TRBV20-1 with TRBJ2-3; TCRdb's assignment of TRBD2 cannot be checked, as there is no DNA. The CDR3 loop spans 16 amino acids. CDR1 and CDR2 from the germline V gene are DFQATT and SNEGSKA (reference sequence). The CDR3 sequence: CSARFWASGRQDTQYF.

The chain is built from TRBV4-1 and TRBJ2-2. The CDR3 runs 15 residues. Germline values: CDR1 MGHRA, CDR2 YSYEKL. CDR3 sequence: CASSQGFLNTGELFF.

The chain recombines TRBV4-3 with TRBJ1-5. Germline V lookup: CDR1 LGHNA, CDR2 YSLEER. The CDR3 runs 15 residues. The chain's CDR3 is CASSSDLYSNQPQHF.

V is TRBV29-1 and J is TRBJ2-1; TCRdb calls TRBD1, which cannot be checked without DNA. Germline loops: CDR1 SQVTM, CDR2 ANQGSEA. The CDR3 contains 16 residues. The CDR3 reads CSVVLSQRGPYNEQFF.

CDR3 sequence reads: CASSRRAGGLNEQFF. The chain combines TRBV7-6 with TRBJ2-1; TCRdb's assignment of TRBD2 cannot be checked, as there is no DNA. The CDR3 contains 15 residues. From germline, CDR1 is SGHVS and CDR2 FNYEAQ.

The chain joins TRBV7-2 to TRBJ2-7. CDR1 SGHTA and CDR2 FQGNSA come from the germline V gene. This CDR3 spans 13 amino acids. The CDR3 protein is CASSFEHPSEQYF.

The rearrangement uses TRBV4-3 and TRBJ2-7. The CDR3 sequence is 15 residues long. From germline, CDR1 is LGHNA and CDR2 YSLEER. CDR3 sequence: CASSQVYGPQYEQYF.